A single sample is the source of the 6 T cell receptor beta chains below, sequenced in a study of blood T cells in healthy people across ages. A second roughly 6 to 12 cycle PCR used barcoded and J-beta primers. TCRdb re-derived calls from the 5' RACE reads in MiXCR, one entry per CDR3 protein. Of roughly 1.5 million distinct CDR3 sequences listed, approximately 43% are singletons. Sequenced sample: blood. All receptors derive from a woman younger than 35 in good health.

J is TRBJ1-4 and V is TRBV20-1; 8 bases are a match to TRBD1. Germline CDR1 DFQATT, CDR2 SNEGSKA (reference sequence). CDR3 length: 13 amino acids. V lost 1 base to trimming and J lost 13 bases; unmatched junction nucleotides: 8. The CDR3 coding sequence is TGCAGTGCTAGAGGGACAGGGTCGGCGCGACTGTTTTTT. Translating it yields CSARGTGSARLFF.

A few counts support this clonotype. The chain employs TRBV4-1 and TRBJ2-5; 9 nucleotides agree with TRBD2. The V segment lost 2 bases and the J segment 5 bases; nucleotides outside the gene matches: 6. This CDR3 contains 15 residues. CDR1 MGHRA and CDR2 YSYEKL come from the germline V gene. The CDR3, as DNA: TGCGCCAGCAGCCAAACACTAGCGGGTCAGGAGACCCAGTACTTC. This codes for CASSQTLAGQETQYF.

This chain connects TRBV12-3 or TRBV12-4 to TRBJ2-7; D unclear. The CDR3 has 15 residues. The germline V and J ends were trimmed by 2 bases and 0 bases, with 11 bases remaining between them. The CDR3 loop is CASSLRSPVSYEQYF. The CDR3 DNA is TGTGCCAGCAGTTTACGCTCACCGGTCTCCTACGAGCAGTACTTC.

This clonotype was counted only a few times. The CDR3 region has the DNA TGTGCCAGCAGCAAAGATAGGACCAATCAGCCCCAGCATTTT. It encodes CASSKDRTNQPQHF. The chain is built from TRBV21-1 and TRBJ1-5. TRBV21-1 counts as a pseudogene. This CDR3 region has 14 residues.

With respect to this clonotype: Relative to the germline gene, one junction end is altered; a read error may explain this. The V call is TRBV12-3 or TRBV12-4, the J call TRBJ2-3, with 9 bases lining up with TRBD1. This CDR3 has 17 residues. Here the CDR3 reads CASSLATGTGITDTEYF. CDR3 bases: TGTGCCAGCAGCCTGGCAACCGGGACAGGGATTACAGATACGGAGTATTTT.

This clonotype was recorded a few times. The V gene is TRBV4-3, the J gene TRBJ1-1; no reliable D call. CDR3 length equals 13 residues. Germline V gives CDR1 LGHNA, CDR2 YSLEER. The ends were cut back, 0 bases at V and 5 bases at J, with 7 bases in the middle. As DNA, the CDR3 is TGCGCCAGCAGCCAAGATTGGACGACTGAAGCTTTCTTT. As protein: CASSQDWTTEAFF.